The rows below give T cell receptor beta chains drawn from one sample of a study of shared clonotypes between healthy human individuals. Some clones are missing from TCRdb's copy, which holds only in-frame ones; the method was immunoSEQ multiplex PCR. This sample has some 2.3 million clones; 93% occur once, and the top ten carry about 0.39%. The sequenced material came from naive CD4+ T cells from PBMCs. These receptors all come from a man between 18 and 35 years old in good health. Some clones in this sample may be carry-over from other donors' samples. Each CDR3 is given with its conserved first and last residue. A D gene is named only where the DNA matches it firmly. Clone size, where shown, is once, few, many, or a class for clones that have expanded.

TRBJ2-7	-	-	TRBV6-1	CASSGAGVSYEQYF	TGTGCCAGCAGTGGGGCAGGGGTATCCTACGAGCAGTACTTC
TRBJ2-7	-	TRBD2	TRBV5-5	CASSLTSGRTSYEQYF	TGTGCCAGCAGCTTGACTAGCGGGCGAACATCCTACGAGCAGTACTTC
TRBJ2-7	-	-	TRBV18	CASSSGPTNREQYF	TGTGCCAGCTCATCGGGACCGACAAATCGGGAGCAGTACTTC
TRBJ2-5	-	-	TRBV5-4	CASSLFSQETQYF	TGTGCCAGCAGCTTGTTTTCACAAGAGACCCAGTACTTC
TRBJ1-2	once	-	TRBV6-1	CASTFPAGDYGYTF	TGTGCCAGCACCTTTCCGGCAGGGGACTATGGCTACACCTTC
TRBJ2-7	-	TRBD2	TRBV7-8	CASPPRAGSGTSGDEQYF	TGTGCCAGCCCCCCCCGGGCCGGGTCCGGGACTAGCGGGGACGAGCAGTACTTC
TRBJ2-7	-	-	TRBV10-1	CASSAPGIPGEQYF	TGCGCCAGCAGTGCACCCGGGATCCCTGGCGAGCAGTACTTC
TRBJ2-7	-	-	TRBV30	CAWSLAYEQYF	TGTGCCTGGAGTCTGGCTTACGAGCAGTACTTC
TRBJ1-2	-	TRBD1	TRBV6-1	CASSERGLFYGYTF	TGTGCCAGCAGTGAAAGGGGGCTGTTCTATGGCTACACCTTC
TRBJ1-2	-	-	TRBV27	CASRSLGSNSYGYTF	TGTGCCAGCAGGAGCTTGGGGAGTAACTCCTATGGCTACACCTTC
TRBJ1-5	-	-	TRBV5-4	CASSLGPRESNQPQHF	TGTGCCAGCAGCTTGGGGCCACGGGAAAGCAATCAGCCCCAGCATTTT
TRBJ2-7	-	-	TRBV18	CASSREGGLLSSYEQYF	TGTGCCAGCTCCCGGGAAGGGGGGCTTTTAAGCTCCTACGAGCAGTACTTC
TRBJ1-2	-	TRBD1	TRBV5-4	CASSRKTGEDYGYTF	TGTGCCAGCAGCAGGAAAACAGGGGAGGACTATGGCTACACCTTC
TRBJ2-3	-	-	TRBV5-1	CASSLEQAHTDTQYF	TGCGCCAGCAGCTTGGAGCAGGCCCACACAGATACGCAGTATTTT
TRBJ1-5	-	-	TRBV9	CASSEVRDNQPQHF	TGTGCCAGCAGTGAGGTCAGGGACAATCAGCCCCAGCATTTT
TRBJ2-6	-	-	TRBV4-2	CASSQRVMSGANVLTF	TGTGCCAGCAGCCAAAGGGTAATGTCTGGGGCCAACGTCCTGACTTTC
TRBJ2-3	-	-	TRBV7-2	CASSFGGWSDTQYF	TGTGCCAGCAGCTTTGGGGGGTGGTCAGATACGCAGTATTTT
TRBJ2-3	-	-	TRBV7-9	CASSLAWDTTQYF	TGTGCCAGCAGCTTAGCATGGGACACTACGCAGTATTTT
TRBJ2-7	-	-	TRBV5-6	CASSRNPNSATWNEQYF	TGTGCCAGCAGCCGTAACCCGAATAGCGCTACCTGGAACGAGCAGTACTTC
TRBJ2-1	-	TRBD2	TRBV28	CASSLASGRANEQFF	TGTGCCAGCAGTTTAGCTAGCGGGAGGGCCAATGAGCAGTTCTTC
TRBJ1-2	-	TRBD1	TRBV2	CASSEIGQGGNYGYTF	TGTGCCAGCAGTGAGATAGGACAGGGGGGAAACTATGGCTACACCTTC
TRBJ2-5	-	-	TRBV5-1	CASSLFTEETQYF	TGCGCCAGCAGCTTGTTTACAGAAGAGACCCAGTACTTC
TRBJ1-1	-	-	TRBV28	CASSILNTEAFF	TGTGCCAGCAGTATTTTGAACACTGAAGCTTTCTTT
TRBJ2-7	few	-	TRBV20-1	CSARGGNEQYF	TGCAGTGCTAGAGGAGGCAACGAGCAGTACTTC
TRBJ2-7	-	-	TRBV5-6	CASRIRANSYEQYF	TGTGCCAGCAGGATCAGGGCAAATTCCTACGAGCAGTACTTC
TRBJ2-5	-	-	TRBV9	CASSARTAGRSETQYF	TGTGCCAGCAGCGCACGGACAGCCGGGCGGTCGGAGACCCAGTACTTC
TRBJ1-3	-	-	TRBV7-9	CASSSISSGNTIYF	TGTGCCAGCAGCTCAATCTCATCTGGAAACACCATATATTTT
TRBJ2-4	few	-	TRBV27	CASSLLGSSGKAKNIQYF	TGTGCCAGCAGTCTCCTGGGCTCATCGGGGAAAGCCAAAAACATTCAGTACTTC
TRBJ2-5	-	-	TRBV20-1	CSARDSQTQYF	TGCAGTGCTAGAGATAGCCAGACCCAGTACTTC
TRBJ2-3	-	-	TRBV5-1	CASSAISGSTDTQYF	TGCGCCAGCAGCGCTATTAGCGGAAGCACAGATACGCAGTATTTT
TRBJ1-4	-	-	TRBV15	CATSRAPIEKLFF	TGTGCCACCAGCAGAGCCCCTATAGAAAAACTGTTTTTT
TRBJ2-2	-	-	TRBV5-1	CASSLRIGPSNTGELFF	TGCGCCAGCAGCTTGAGGATCGGCCCTTCGAACACCGGGGAGCTGTTTTTT
TRBJ2-6	-	TRBD1	TRBV4-1	CASSQDTTSTGFTVLTF	TGCGCCAGCAGCCAAGATACCACGTCGACAGGGTTCACCGTCCTGACTTTC
TRBJ2-7	-	-	TRBV7-9	CASSLAGVYEQYF	TGTGCCAGCAGCTTAGCTGGAGTCTACGAGCAGTACTTC
TRBJ2-1	-	TRBD2	TRBV5-1	CASSTGTSGIANEQFF	TGCGCCAGCAGCACCGGGACTAGCGGGATCGCCAATGAGCAGTTCTTC
TRBJ1-2	-	TRBD1	TRBV7-2	CASSFGTGAFYGYTF	TGTGCCAGCAGCTTCGGGACAGGAGCTTTCTATGGCTACACCTTC
TRBJ2-1	-	-	TRBV6-5	CASSYGLALGSSEQFF	TGTGCCAGCAGTTACGGGTTGGCGTTGGGGAGCTCGGAGCAGTTCTTC
TRBJ2-7	-	-	TRBV5-6	CASSFSHPIPYEQYF	TGTGCCAGCAGCTTCTCTCACCCAATACCCTACGAGCAGTACTTC
TRBJ2-5	once	TRBD2	TRBV7-2	CASSPGLASETQYF	TGTGCCAGCAGCCCGGGACTAGCGTCGGAGACCCAGTACTTC
TRBJ2-2	once	TRBD2	TRBV7-3	CASSLTSPSNTGELFF	TGTGCCAGCAGCTTGACTAGCCCCTCGAACACCGGGGAGCTGTTTTTT
TRBJ2-7	-	TRBD1	TRBV25-1	CASSEPGQATYEQYF	TGTGCCAGCAGTGAACCGGGACAGGCTACGTACGAGCAGTACTTC
TRBJ2-1	-	TRBD2	TRBV7-3	CASSLMSLAGGFEQFF	TGTGCCAGCAGCTTAATGTCTCTAGCGGGAGGGTTTGAGCAGTTCTTC
TRBJ1-1	-	-	TRBV30	CAWSDQIRQAQAFF	TGTGCCTGGAGCGACCAAATTAGACAGGCCCAAGCTTTCTTT
TRBJ1-4	once	-	TRBV30	CAWSVVGAGEKLFF	TGTGCCTGGAGTGTGGTAGGGGCCGGGGAAAAACTGTTTTTT
TRBJ1-5	-	-	TRBV7-2	CASTPRGGNQPQHF	TGTGCCAGCACCCCCAGGGGCGGCAATCAGCCCCAGCATTTT
TRBJ2-1	-	-	TRBV7-2	CASSLARGSSYNEQFF	TGTGCCAGCAGCTTAGCGCGCGGCAGCTCCTACAATGAGCAGTTCTTC
TRBJ1-2	-	-	TRBV4-1	CASSQVTGPNYGYTF	TGCGCCAGCAGCCAAGTCACGGGTCCTAACTATGGCTACACCTTC
TRBJ2-7	-	-	TRBV10-3	CATHPRTNTLSYEQYF	TGTGCCACCCACCCTCGGACAAACACATTATCCTACGAGCAGTACTTC
TRBJ2-2	-	TRBD1	TRBV5-1	CASSPDRSTGELFF	TGCGCCAGCAGTCCGGACAGGAGCACCGGGGAGCTGTTTTTT
TRBJ2-7	-	TRBD1	TRBV29-1	CSVPGQGAYEQYF	TGCAGCGTTCCGGGACAGGGGGCCTACGAGCAGTACTTC
TRBJ1-5	few	-	TRBV18	CASSQGFIQPQHF	TGTGCCAGCTCACAGGGCTTCATTCAGCCCCAGCATTTT
TRBJ2-2	-	TRBD2	TRBV11-2	CASSRSSGGTGELFF	TGTGCCAGCAGCCGGAGTTCGGGAGGAACCGGGGAGCTGTTTTTT
TRBJ1-5	-	-	TRBV28	CASSLGSGVLQPQHF	TGTGCCAGCAGTTTAGGGTCTGGCGTACTCCAGCCCCAGCATTTT
TRBJ1-1	-	-	TRBV29-1	CSVEDGGGLTEAFF	TGCAGCGTTGAAGATGGCGGGGGGCTCACTGAAGCTTTCTTT